This entry features one TCR beta chain sequence. Its cognate antigen is unknown. Using RNA template, CDR3s of TCR alpha and beta were amplified with iRepertoire arm-PCR. Each CDR3 protein gets one entry after TCRdb re-called the multiplex PCR reads with MiXCR. This sample carries about 89,000 distinct CDR3 sequences, under 30% of them seen once, and the ten largest clones take about 6.6%. This entry comes from a study of glioma-infiltrating T cells. Findings of the study overall: Gliomas, especially low-grade, showed above-expected tissue-blood divergence; non-neoplastic patients showed below.

V was shortened by 4 bases and J by 0 bases, with 14 bases between the two germline ends. The CDR3 has 16 amino acids. CDR1 is SGHDN, CDR2 FVKESK, per germline. The chain uses TRBV14 and TRBJ2-3; D is possibly TRBD1 or TRBD2 (5 bases each). The sequenced material came from glioma tissue, nonneoplastic brain tissue, or PBMCs (not recorded which). The source of this sequence is a human donor with low-grade glioma or glioblastoma, undergoing nonglioma brain surgery, or in good health (not recorded which). In nucleotides, the CDR3 is TGTGCCAGCAGCCCCCTGGGACGGACTAGCACAGATACGCAGTATTTT. Its translation is CASSPLGRTSTDTQYF.